The subject of this entry is one T cell receptor beta chain. In this sample, this clone turned up a few times. There is no known antigen for this receptor. No clone much larger than this one lies a single base away; base qualities are absent. None of the patients had been given any treatment before thyroid surgery. Using T-cell receptor beta sequencing, the study looked back at clinical samples from patients collected from the early 2010s to the late 2010s. This specimen belongs to a study of metastatic and nonmetastatic thyroid tumors (dated by TCRdb to the early 2020s). Background on the whole study: The researchers compared repertoires between peripheral blood samples and tumor or nodule tissue samples from patients with malignant or benign thyroid disease.

Beyond this particular receptor, the publication reports: TCR beta diversity was reported as significantly higher in malignant tumors than in benign nodules, in both blood and tumor samples.

Receptor amplification or capture employed PCR. Instrument on record: Illumina HiSeq 4000. The TCR beta-chain CDR3 region of each patient was profiled by high-throughput sequencing. As for the authors' bioinformatics: The researchers built a classifier to tell apart papillary thyroid cancer patients with distant metastasis, based on CDR3 differences among clinicopathological groups. To measure repertoire diversity the researchers used the Shannon index, while the Morisita-Horn index served to gauge how similar the tumor and blood repertoires were. TCRdb passed the public sequencing reads through fastp at Q25 and MiXCR, retaining productive beta sequences. None of the V and J calls come from the authors' own analysis; TCRdb made them. The sample yields approximately 25,000 clones; about 15% were counted once. Around 16% of the sample goes to the ten largest clones. CDR1 is given as MNHEY and CDR2 as SVGAGI, both from the germline V gene. From cysteine to phenylalanine, the CDR3 is 16 amino acids long. The entry retains the CDR3 DNA only, 48 bases that are in frame from base 1. V and J are truncated by 2 bases and 8 bases respectively, leaving an intervening sequence of 22 bases.

The receptor comes from a male donor with papillary thyroid cancer or a benign thyroid nodule (not recorded which). Some clones in this sample may be carry-over from other donors' samples. The sequenced sample consisted of blood. The receptor chain draws on TRBV6-5 and TRBJ2-7; the D gene is perhaps TRBD2, on 5 matching bases. The nucleotides are TGTGCCAGCAGTTACCTTCAAGCTAGCCGGAGTTACCAGCAGTACTTC. This yields the protein CASSYLQASRSYQQYF.